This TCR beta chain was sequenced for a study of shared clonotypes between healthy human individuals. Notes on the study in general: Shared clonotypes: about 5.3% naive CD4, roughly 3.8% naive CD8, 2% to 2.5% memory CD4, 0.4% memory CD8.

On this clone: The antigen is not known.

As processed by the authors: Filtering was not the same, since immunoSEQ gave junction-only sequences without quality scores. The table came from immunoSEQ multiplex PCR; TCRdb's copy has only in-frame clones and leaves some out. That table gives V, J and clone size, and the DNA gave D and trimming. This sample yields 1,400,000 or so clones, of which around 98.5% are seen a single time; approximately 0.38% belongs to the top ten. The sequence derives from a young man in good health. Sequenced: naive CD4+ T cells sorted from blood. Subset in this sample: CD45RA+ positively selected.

CDR3 DNA sequence: TGTGCCAGCACCTTATCCGGGAGGGTAGACAATCAGCCCCAGCATTTT. Its translation: CASTLSGRVDNQPQHF. The chain couples TRBV6-6 to TRBJ1-5, with D unclear. CDR1 and CDR2 from the germline V gene are MNHNY and SVGAGI (reference sequence). V was shortened by 7 bases and J by 3 bases, with 19 bases between the two germline ends. This CDR3 contains 16 residues.